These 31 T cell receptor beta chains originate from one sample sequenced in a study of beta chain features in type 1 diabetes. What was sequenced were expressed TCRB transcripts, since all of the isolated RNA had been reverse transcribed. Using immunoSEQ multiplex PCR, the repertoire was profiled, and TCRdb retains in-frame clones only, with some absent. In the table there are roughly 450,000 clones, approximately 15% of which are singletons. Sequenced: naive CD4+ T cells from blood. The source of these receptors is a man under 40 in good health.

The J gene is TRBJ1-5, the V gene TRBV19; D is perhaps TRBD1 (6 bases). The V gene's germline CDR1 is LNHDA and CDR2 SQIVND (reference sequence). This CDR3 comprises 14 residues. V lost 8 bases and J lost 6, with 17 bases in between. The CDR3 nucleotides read TGTGCCAGTCAAGATAAGGGGGGCTTTCAGCCCCAGCATTTT. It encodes CASQDKGGFQPQHF.

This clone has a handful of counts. The CDR3 coding sequence is TGTGCCAGCAGCTTGGGCTGGATCTACAATGAGCAGTTCTTC. Translated, it gives CASSLGWIYNEQFF. The chain couples TRBV7-2 to TRBJ2-1, with D unresolved. The CDR3 covers 14 residues. The V end was cut by 3 bases, the J end by 3 bases, with 9 bases between. Germline V lookup: CDR1 SGHTA, CDR2 FQGNSA.

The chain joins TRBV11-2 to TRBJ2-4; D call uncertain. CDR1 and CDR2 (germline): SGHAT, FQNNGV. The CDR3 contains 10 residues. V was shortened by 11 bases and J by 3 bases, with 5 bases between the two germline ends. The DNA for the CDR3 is TGTGCCCCCAACAAAAACATTCAGTACTTC. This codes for CAPNKNIQYF.

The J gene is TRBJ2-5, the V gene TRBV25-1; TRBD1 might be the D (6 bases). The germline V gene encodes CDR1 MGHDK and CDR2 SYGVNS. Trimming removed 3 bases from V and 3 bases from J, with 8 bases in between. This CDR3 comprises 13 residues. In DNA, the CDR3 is TGTGCCAGCAGTGATACAGGGAAAGAGACCCAGTACTTC. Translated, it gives CASSDTGKETQYF.

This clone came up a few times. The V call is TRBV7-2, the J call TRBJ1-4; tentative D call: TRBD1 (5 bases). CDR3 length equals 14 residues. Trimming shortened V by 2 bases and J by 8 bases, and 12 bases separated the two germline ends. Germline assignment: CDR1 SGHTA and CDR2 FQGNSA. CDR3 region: CASSLRQGGEKLFF. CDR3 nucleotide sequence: TGTGCCAGCAGCTTAAGGCAGGGAGGAGAAAAACTGTTTTTT.

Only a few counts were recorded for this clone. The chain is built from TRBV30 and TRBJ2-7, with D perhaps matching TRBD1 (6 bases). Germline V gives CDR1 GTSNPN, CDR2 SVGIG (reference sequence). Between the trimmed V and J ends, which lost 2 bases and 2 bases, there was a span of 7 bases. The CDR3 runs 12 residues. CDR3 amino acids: CAWSSGAYEQYV. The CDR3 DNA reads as TGTGCCTGGAGTTCAGGGGCCTACGAGCAGTACGTC.

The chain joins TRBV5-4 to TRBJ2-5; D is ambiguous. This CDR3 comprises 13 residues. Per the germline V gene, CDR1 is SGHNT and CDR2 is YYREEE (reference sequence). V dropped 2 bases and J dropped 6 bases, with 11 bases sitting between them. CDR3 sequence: CASSLNVPKTQYF. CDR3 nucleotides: TGTGCCAGCAGCTTAAATGTACCGAAGACCCAGTACTTC. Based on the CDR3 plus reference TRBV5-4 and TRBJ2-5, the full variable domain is ETGVTQSPTHLIKTRGQQVTLRCSSQSGHNTVSWYQQALGQGPQFIFQYYREEENGRGNFPPRFSGLQFPNYSSELNVNALELDDSALYLCASSLNVPKTQYFGPGTRLLVL.

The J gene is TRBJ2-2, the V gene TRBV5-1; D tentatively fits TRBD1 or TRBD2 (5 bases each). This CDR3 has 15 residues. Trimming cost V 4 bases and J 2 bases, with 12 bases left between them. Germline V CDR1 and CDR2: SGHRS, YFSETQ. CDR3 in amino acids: CASSRDPGNTGELFF. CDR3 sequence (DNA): TGCGCCAGCAGCCGGGACCCTGGTAACACCGGGGAGCTGTTTTTT.

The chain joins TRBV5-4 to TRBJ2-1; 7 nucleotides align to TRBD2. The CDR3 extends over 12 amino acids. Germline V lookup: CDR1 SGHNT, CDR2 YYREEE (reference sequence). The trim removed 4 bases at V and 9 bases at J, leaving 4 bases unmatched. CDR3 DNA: TGTGCCAGCAGCGGACTAGAAGGTGAGCAGTTCTTC. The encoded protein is CASSGLEGEQFF. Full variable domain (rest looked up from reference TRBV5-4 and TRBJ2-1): ETGVTQSPTHLIKTRGQQVTLRCSSQSGHNTVSWYQQALGQGPQFIFQYYREEENGRGNFPPRFSGLQFPNYSSELNVNALELDDSALYLCASSGLEGEQFFGPGTRLTVL.

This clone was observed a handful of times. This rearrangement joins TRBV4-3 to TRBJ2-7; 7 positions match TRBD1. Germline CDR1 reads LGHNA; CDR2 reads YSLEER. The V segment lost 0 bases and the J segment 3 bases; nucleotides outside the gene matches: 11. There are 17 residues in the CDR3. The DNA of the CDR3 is TGCGCCAGCAGCCAAGATGCCCCGGACAGGACGTTCTACGAGCAGTACTTC. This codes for CASSQDAPDRTFYEQYF.

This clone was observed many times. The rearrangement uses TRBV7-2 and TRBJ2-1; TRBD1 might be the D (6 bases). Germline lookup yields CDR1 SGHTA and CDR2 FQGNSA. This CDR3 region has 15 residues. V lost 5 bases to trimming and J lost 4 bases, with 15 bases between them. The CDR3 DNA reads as TGTGCCAGCAGCCGGACAGCACAACTGTACAATGAGCAGTTCTTC. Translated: CASSRTAQLYNEQFF.

In nucleotides, the CDR3 is TGTGCCAGCAGCTTAGAGGGTTCACGAGCCCTTACGCAGTATTTT. This sequence encodes CASSLEGSRALTQYF. The gene calls are TRBV7-2 and TRBJ2-3; D call uncertain. Germline CDR1 reads SGHTA; CDR2 reads FQGNSA. There are 15 residues in the CDR3. V shed 1 base and J shed 8 bases, with 16 bases lying between them.

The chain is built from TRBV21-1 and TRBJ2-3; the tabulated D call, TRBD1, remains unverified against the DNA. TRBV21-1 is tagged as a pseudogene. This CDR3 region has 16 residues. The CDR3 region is CASSTGGCPSTDTQYF. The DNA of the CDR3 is TGTGCCAGCAGCACAGGGGGGTGCCCTAGCACAGATACGCAGTATTTT.

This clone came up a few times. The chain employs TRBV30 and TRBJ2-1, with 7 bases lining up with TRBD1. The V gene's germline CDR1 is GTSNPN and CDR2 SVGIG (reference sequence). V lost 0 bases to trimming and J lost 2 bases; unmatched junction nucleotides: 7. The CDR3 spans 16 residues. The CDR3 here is CAWSVPGGVAYNEQFF. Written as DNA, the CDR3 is TGTGCCTGGAGTGTACCAGGGGGTGTCGCCTACAATGAGCAGTTCTTC.

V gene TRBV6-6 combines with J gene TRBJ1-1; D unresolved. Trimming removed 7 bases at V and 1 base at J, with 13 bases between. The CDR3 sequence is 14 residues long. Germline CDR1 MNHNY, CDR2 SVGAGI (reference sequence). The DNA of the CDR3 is TGTGCCAGCACTCCGGACTCAAAGAACACTGAAGCTTTCTTT. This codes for CASTPDSKNTEAFF.

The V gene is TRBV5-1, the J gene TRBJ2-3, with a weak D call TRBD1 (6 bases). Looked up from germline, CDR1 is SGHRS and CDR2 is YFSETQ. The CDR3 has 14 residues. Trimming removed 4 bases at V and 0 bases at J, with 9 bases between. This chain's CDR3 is CASSGGQSTDTQYF. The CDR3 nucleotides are TGCGCCAGCAGCGGAGGACAGAGCACAGATACGCAGTATTTT.

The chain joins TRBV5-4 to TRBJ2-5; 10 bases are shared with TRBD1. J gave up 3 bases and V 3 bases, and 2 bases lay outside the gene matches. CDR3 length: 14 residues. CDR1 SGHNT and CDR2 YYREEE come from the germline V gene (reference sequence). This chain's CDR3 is CASSYGQGEETQYF. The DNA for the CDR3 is TGTGCCAGCAGCTACGGACAGGGGGAAGAGACCCAGTACTTC.

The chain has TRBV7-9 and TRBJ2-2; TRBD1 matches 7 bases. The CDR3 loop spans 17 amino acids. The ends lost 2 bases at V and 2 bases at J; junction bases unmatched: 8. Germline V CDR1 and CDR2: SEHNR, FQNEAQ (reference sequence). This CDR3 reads CASSLPTGTVNTGELFF. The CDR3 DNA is TGTGCCAGCAGCTTACCAACCGGGACAGTCAACACCGGGGAGCTGTTTTTT.

CDR3 protein: CASRWSQGASGYTF. The CDR3 DNA is TGTGCCAGCAGATGGAGTCAGGGGGCTAGTGGCTACACCTTC. J is TRBJ1-2 and V is TRBV25-1; 8 bases map to TRBD1. CDR1 and CDR2 from the germline V gene are MGHDK and SYGVNS. The CDR3 sequence is 14 residues long. V lost 6 bases, J lost 7 bases, and 10 bases stayed unmatched.

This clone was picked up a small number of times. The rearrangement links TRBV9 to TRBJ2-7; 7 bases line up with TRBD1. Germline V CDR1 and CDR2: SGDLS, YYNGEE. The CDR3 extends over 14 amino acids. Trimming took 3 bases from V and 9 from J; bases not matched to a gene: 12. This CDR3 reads CASSADPTGSGQYV. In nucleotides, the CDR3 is TGTGCCAGCAGCGCTGACCCGACAGGGTCGGGGCAGTACGTC.

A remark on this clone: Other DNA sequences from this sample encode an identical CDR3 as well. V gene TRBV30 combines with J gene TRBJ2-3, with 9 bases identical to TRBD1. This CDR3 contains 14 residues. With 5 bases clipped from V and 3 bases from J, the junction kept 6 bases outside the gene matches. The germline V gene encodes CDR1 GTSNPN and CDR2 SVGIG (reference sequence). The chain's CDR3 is CAWSRDRVTDTQYF. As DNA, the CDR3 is TGTGCCTGGTCCCGGGACAGGGTTACAGATACGCAGTATTTT.

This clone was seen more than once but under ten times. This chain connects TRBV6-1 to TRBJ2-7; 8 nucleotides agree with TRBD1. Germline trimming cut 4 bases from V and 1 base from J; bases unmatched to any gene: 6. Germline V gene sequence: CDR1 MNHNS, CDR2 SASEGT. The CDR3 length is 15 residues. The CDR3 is CASSAGQGGSYEQYF. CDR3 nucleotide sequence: TGTGCCAGCAGTGCTGGACAGGGTGGTTCCTACGAGCAGTACTTC.

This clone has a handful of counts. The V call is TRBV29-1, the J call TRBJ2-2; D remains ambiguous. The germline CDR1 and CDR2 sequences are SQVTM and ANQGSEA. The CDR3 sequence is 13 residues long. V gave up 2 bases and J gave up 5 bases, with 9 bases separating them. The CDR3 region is CSVESQQTGELFF. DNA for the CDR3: TGCAGCGTTGAATCGCAGCAAACCGGGGAGCTGTTTTTT.

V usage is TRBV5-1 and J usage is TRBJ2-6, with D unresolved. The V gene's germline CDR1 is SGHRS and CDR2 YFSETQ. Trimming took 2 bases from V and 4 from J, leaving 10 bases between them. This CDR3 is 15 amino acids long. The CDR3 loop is CASSLPGSGANVLTF. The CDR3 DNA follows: TGCGCCAGCAGCTTACCAGGATCAGGGGCCAACGTCCTGACTTTC.

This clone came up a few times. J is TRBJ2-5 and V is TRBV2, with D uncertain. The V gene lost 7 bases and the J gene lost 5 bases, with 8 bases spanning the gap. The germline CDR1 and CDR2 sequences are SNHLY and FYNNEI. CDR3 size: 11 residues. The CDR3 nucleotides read TGTGCCAGCACTCTCCGTGAGACCCAGTACTTC. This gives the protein CASTLRETQYF.

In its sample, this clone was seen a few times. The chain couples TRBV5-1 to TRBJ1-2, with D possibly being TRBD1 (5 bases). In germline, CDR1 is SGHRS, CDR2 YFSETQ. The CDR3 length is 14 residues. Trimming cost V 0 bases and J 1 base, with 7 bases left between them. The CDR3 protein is CASSLDRNNYGYTF. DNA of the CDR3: TGCGCCAGCAGCTTGGACAGGAATAACTATGGCTACACCTTC.

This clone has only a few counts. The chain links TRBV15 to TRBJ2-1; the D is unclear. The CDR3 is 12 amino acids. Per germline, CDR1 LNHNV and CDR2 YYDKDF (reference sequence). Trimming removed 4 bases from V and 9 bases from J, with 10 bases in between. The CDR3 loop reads CATSIPRREQFF. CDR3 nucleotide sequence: TGTGCCACCAGCATCCCAAGGCGTGAGCAGTTCTTC.

In nucleotides, the CDR3 is TGTGCCAGCGGCGCGACTGGCCGGGGCGGAGATACGCAGTATTTT. Translating gives CASGATGRGGDTQYF. V and J are TRBV5-6 and TRBJ2-3; D assignment may be TRBD1 or TRBD2 (5 bases each). The CDR3 has 15 residues. Germline V CDR1 and CDR2: SGHDT, YYEEEE. Trimming removed 7 bases from V and 5 bases from J, with 20 bases in between.

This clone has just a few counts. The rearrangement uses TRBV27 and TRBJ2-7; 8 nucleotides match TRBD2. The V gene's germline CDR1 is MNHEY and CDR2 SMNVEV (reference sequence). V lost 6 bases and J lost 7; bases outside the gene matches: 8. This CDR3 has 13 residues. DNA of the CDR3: TGTGCCAGCAGCCCTCCGGGGGGGATGGAGCAGTACGTC. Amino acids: CASSPPGGMEQYV.

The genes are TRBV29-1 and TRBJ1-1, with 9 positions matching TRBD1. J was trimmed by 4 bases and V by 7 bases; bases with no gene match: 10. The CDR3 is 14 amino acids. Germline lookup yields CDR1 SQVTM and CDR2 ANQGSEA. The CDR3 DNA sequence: TGCAGCGCCTCCTCGATGACAGGGGGCACTGAAGCTTTCTTT. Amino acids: CSASSMTGGTEAFF.

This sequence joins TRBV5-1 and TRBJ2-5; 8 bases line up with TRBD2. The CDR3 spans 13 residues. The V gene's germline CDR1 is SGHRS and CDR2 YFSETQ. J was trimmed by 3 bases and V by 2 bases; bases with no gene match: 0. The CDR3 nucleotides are TGCGCCAGCAGCTTACTAGCGGAAGAGACCCAGTACTTC. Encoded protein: CASSLLAEETQYF.